Below, 28 T cell receptor beta chains from the same sample are listed, as sequenced in a study of identical twins. TCRdb re-called the 5' RACE reads with MiXCR, one entry per CDR3 protein. The repertoire holds around 1.7 million distinct CDR3 sequences, with about 32% as singletons. The sample consisted of cord blood. The receptor source for this set is a newborn girl in good health.

In this sample, this clonotype turned up a few times. J is TRBJ2-1 and V is TRBV11-2; D perhaps matches TRBD2 (7 bases). The CDR3 has 13 amino acids. The V and J ends lost 0 bases and 13 bases respectively, with 13 bases between them. Germline V gives CDR1 SGHAT, CDR2 FQNNGV. Here the CDR3 DNA reads TGTGCCAGCAGCTTAGAGGGGGGGGCAAGTCAGTTCTTC. Amino acid sequence: CASSLEGGASQFF.

This clonotype was detected ten times or more. The V and J genes are TRBV10-3 and TRBJ1-2; tentatively, D is TRBD1 (5 bases). V lost 0 bases and J lost 0, with 8 bases in between. CDR1 and CDR2 from the germline V gene are ENHRY and SYGVKD. This CDR3 is 15 amino acids long. The CDR3 DNA is TGTGCCATCAGTGAGTCGCAGGGCGCTAACTATGGCTACACCTTC. Translated, it gives CAISESQGANYGYTF.

The genes are TRBV20-1 and TRBJ2-3; D may be TRBD1 (5 bases). The CDR3 sequence is 15 residues long. CDR1 and CDR2 (germline): DFQATT, SNEGSKA (reference sequence). V lost 0 bases and J lost 2, with 12 bases in between. The CDR3 is CSARDSGQITDTQYF. Written as DNA, the CDR3 is TGCAGTGCTAGAGATTCCGGACAAATCACAGATACGCAGTATTTT.

The chain combines TRBV10-3 with TRBJ2-5; D is unresolved. V lost 6 bases to trimming and J lost 11 bases, with 13 bases between them. Germline V gives CDR1 ENHRY, CDR2 SYGVKD. The CDR3 extends over 11 amino acids. The CDR3: CAIRRYNEQYF. In nucleotides, the CDR3 is TGTGCCATCAGAAGATACAATGAGCAGTACTTC.

The CDR3 region has the DNA TGCGCCACGAACCCCGGGACAGCGACAGATACGCAGTATTTT. Its protein is CATNPGTATDTQYF. V usage is TRBV5-1 and J usage is TRBJ2-3, with 7 bases identical to TRBD1. Trimming cost V 9 bases and J 3 bases; bases outside gene matches: 10. Germline values: CDR1 SGHRS, CDR2 YFSETQ. The CDR3 runs to 14 residues. Full variable domain (rest looked up from reference TRBV5-1 and TRBJ2-3): KAGVTQTPRYLIKTRGQQVTLSCSPISGHRSVSWYQQTPGQGLQFLFEYFSETQRNKGNFPGRFSGRQFSNSRSEMNVSTLELGDSALYLCATNPGTATDTQYFGPGTRLTVL.

This clonotype was observed a handful of times. The chain recombines TRBV12-3 or TRBV12-4 with TRBJ1-5, with 7 bases that match TRBD1. This CDR3 is 15 amino acids long. V lost 8 bases, J lost 7 bases, and 14 bases stayed unmatched. This chain's CDR3 is CASPRGDSSEQPQHF. The CDR3 DNA follows: TGTGCCAGCCCTAGGGGGGACAGCTCTGAGCAGCCCCAGCATTTT.

This clonotype was observed a handful of times. The chain combines TRBV5-1 with TRBJ2-7, with D tentatively TRBD1 (6 bases). Germline V lookup: CDR1 SGHRS, CDR2 YFSETQ. V gave up 3 bases and J gave up 7 bases, with 20 bases separating them. The CDR3 has 15 residues. CDR3 residues: CASSSGTNTYNEQYF. The CDR3 DNA reads as TGCGCCAGCAGCTCCGGGACAAATACCTACAATGAGCAGTACTTC.

A few counts support this clonotype. J is TRBJ1-2 and V is TRBV29-1, with D possibly being TRBD1 (6 bases). Germline V gene sequence: CDR1 SQVTM, CDR2 ANQGSEA. Trimming removed 3 bases at V and 5 bases at J, with 10 bases between. This CDR3 is 12 amino acids long. CDR3 region: CSVDRGEYGYTF. CDR3 DNA sequence: TGCAGCGTTGACAGGGGAGAGTATGGCTACACCTTC.

The chain uses TRBV7-9 and TRBJ1-4, with D perhaps matching TRBD1 (5 bases). V lost 2 bases to trimming and J lost 3 bases, with 13 bases between them. This CDR3 has 16 residues. Germline V gives CDR1 SEHNR, CDR2 FQNEAQ (reference sequence). This chain's CDR3 is CASSLSRGKANEKLFF. The CDR3 bases are TGTGCCAGCAGCTTATCTCGGGGGAAGGCTAATGAAAAACTGTTTTTT.

This clonotype appeared many times. The gene calls are TRBV5-6 and TRBJ2-1; D is perhaps TRBD2 (6 bases). With 1 base removed from V and 7 bases from J, the gap between germline ends came to 9 bases. Germline CDR1 and CDR2: SGHDT and YYEEEE. The CDR3 has 13 residues. Here the CDR3 reads CASSLLARNEQFF. Here the CDR3 DNA reads TGTGCCAGCAGCTTGCTAGCGAGGAATGAGCAGTTCTTC.

The J gene is TRBJ2-7, the V gene TRBV29-1, with a possible D match to TRBD2 (7 bases). Trimming removed 6 bases at V and 0 bases at J, with 15 bases between. The CDR3 is made up of 14 amino acids. CDR1 and CDR2 (germline): SQVTM, ANQGSEA. The CDR3 is CSVATGGASYEQYF. The CDR3 nucleotides read TGCAGCGTAGCTACGGGGGGCGCCTCCTACGAGCAGTACTTC.

The rearrangement links TRBV28 to TRBJ2-7; D is unresolved. The CDR3 is made up of 15 amino acids. CDR1 MDHEN and CDR2 SYDVKM come from the germline V gene. V shed 7 bases and J shed 4 bases, with 20 bases lying between them. The CDR3 bases are TGTGCCAGCACCCCTTCTGGGGTATCGGGTTACGAGCAGTACTTC. Protein: CASTPSGVSGYEQYF.

The chain employs TRBV21-1 and TRBJ1-1; the table's D call, TRBD1, has no DNA check behind it. TRBV21-1 represents a pseudogene. The CDR3 contains 15 residues. CDR3 loop: CATTPTAGGPSEAFF. The DNA of the CDR3 is TGTGCCACCACACCCACGGCAGGGGGCCCTTCTGAAGCTTTCTTT.

About this clonotype: One end of the junction does not line up with germline, which may come from a read error. The chain couples TRBV7-6 to TRBJ2-3; D possibly corresponds to TRBD1 (6 bases). The V gene's germline CDR1 is SGHVS and CDR2 FNYEAQ. This CDR3 is built from 14 residues. CDR3 in DNA: TGTGCCGGCAGCTTACGGGACATCACAGATACGCAGTATTTT. Its translation is CAGSLRDITDTQYF.

In its sample, this clonotype was seen once. The chain couples TRBV6-1 to TRBJ1-2, with TRBD1 matching over 7 bases. Losses at the gene ends were 7 bases for V and 1 base for J; bases not matched to a gene: 9. CDR1 and CDR2 from the germline V gene are MNHNS and SASEGT. The CDR3 consists of 15 residues. The DNA for the CDR3 is TGTGCCAGCATGGTCCCGACAGGGATTAACTATGGCTACACCTTC. Its protein product is CASMVPTGINYGYTF.

The chain recombines TRBV5-1 with TRBJ1-1; possibly TRBD1 for D (5 bases). Between the trimmed V and J ends, which lost 4 bases and 2 bases, there was a span of 12 bases. Germline V gene data show CDR1 as SGHRS and CDR2 as YFSETQ. CDR3 size: 14 residues. The CDR3 DNA reads as TGCGCCAGCAGCCCGGGACCAATTAACACTGAAGCTTTCTTT. Translated, it gives CASSPGPINTEAFF.

The chain has TRBV10-3 and TRBJ2-7; 7 nucleotides align to TRBD1. The CDR3 loop spans 14 amino acids. Germline V lookup: CDR1 ENHRY, CDR2 SYGVKD. V trimming: 5 bases; J trimming: 3 bases; junction bases outside the gene matches: 7. CDR3: CAISIGTAIYEQYF. The DNA for the CDR3 is TGTGCCATCAGTATCGGGACAGCCATCTACGAGCAGTACTTC.

The chain carries TRBV2 and TRBJ1-1, with D possibly being TRBD1 (6 bases). The CDR3 is 15 amino acids. The germline V gene has CDR1 SNHLY and CDR2 FYNNEI. V gave up 8 bases and J gave up 5 bases, with 21 bases separating them. DNA for the CDR3: TGTGCCAGCCTCGAGGGGGGACGGCCGAGGACTGAAGCTTTCTTT. Translated, it gives CASLEGGRPRTEAFF.

J is TRBJ2-4 and V is TRBV29-1; 7 nucleotides line up with TRBD1. The CDR3 is 13 residues long. V shed 5 bases and J 4 bases; nucleotides not matched to a gene: 5. CDR1 and CDR2 (germline): SQVTM, ANQGSEA. The CDR3 nucleotides read TGCAGCGTTTGGGGACAGACTAAAAACATTCAGTACTTC. It is translated as CSVWGQTKNIQYF.

In its sample, this clonotype was seen once. This chain uses TRBV28 with TRBJ2-7; 15 bases align to TRBD2. Germline V gives CDR1 MDHEN, CDR2 SYDVKM. The CDR3 runs 17 residues. After removal of 5 bases from V and 7 bases from J, the junction contained 12 bases not matched to a gene. The CDR3, as DNA: TGTGCCAGCAGTACCGGGACTAGCGGGAGGTTATACAATGAGCAGTACTTC. This sequence encodes CASSTGTSGRLYNEQYF.

This clonotype has only a few counts. V usage is TRBV20-1 and J usage is TRBJ2-1; TRBD2 matches 9 bases. The CDR3 covers 14 residues. In germline, CDR1 is DFQATT, CDR2 SNEGSKA (reference sequence). V dropped 5 bases and J dropped 2; count of bases not matched to a gene: 4. For the CDR3, the DNA is TGCAGTGCTCGGACTAGCGCAACCTACAATGAGCAGTTCTTC. It specifies CSARTSATYNEQFF.

Only a few counts were recorded for this clonotype. One base away lies a much larger clone, so this may be a sequencing read error. This rearrangement joins TRBV14 to TRBJ1-2; D might be TRBD1 (5 bases). Between the trimmed V and J ends, which lost 4 bases and 0 bases, there was a span of 6 bases. Germline assignment: CDR1 SGHDN and CDR2 FVKESK. This CDR3 is 13 amino acids long. CDR3: CASSRQPNYGYTF. The CDR3 bases are TGTGCCAGCAGCCGACAGCCTAACTATGGCTACACCTTC.

This clonotype was seen more than once but under ten times. This chain uses TRBV2 with TRBJ2-6; D is uncertain. Trimming cost V 3 bases and J 0 bases, with 9 bases left between them. Germline CDR1 and CDR2: SNHLY and FYNNEI. This CDR3 comprises 16 residues. The CDR3 spells CASSDTVGSGANVLTF. CDR3 coding DNA: TGTGCCAGCAGTGATACGGTGGGCTCTGGGGCCAACGTCCTGACTTTC. The entire variable domain, with the rest obtained from reference TRBV2 and TRBJ2-6, is as follows: EPEVTQTPSHQVTQMGQEVILRCVPISNHLYFYWYRQILGQKVEFLVSFYNNEISEKSEIFDDQFSVERPDGSNFTLKIRSTKLEDSAMYFCASSDTVGSGANVLTFGAGSRLTVL.

This clonotype turned up a few times. The chain employs TRBV30 and TRBJ2-1; 7 bases agree with TRBD1. The germline gives CDR1 GTSNPN, CDR2 SVGIG (reference sequence). V lost 2 bases and J lost 4; bases outside the gene matches: 2. This CDR3 region has 13 residues. CDR3 DNA: TGTGCCTGGAGTCCGACAGGGTACAATGAGCAGTTCTTC. Translating gives CAWSPTGYNEQFF.

This rearrangement joins TRBV27 to TRBJ1-2; D not certain. This CDR3 has 13 amino acids. V gave up 5 bases and J gave up 8 bases, with 15 bases separating them. Germline V CDR1 and CDR2: MNHEY, SMNVEV (reference sequence). The DNA of the CDR3 is TGTGCCAGCAGTCCGGGCAGGTGGAGGGGCTACACCTTC. It encodes CASSPGRWRGYTF.

V usage is TRBV7-2 and J usage is TRBJ2-7, with a weak D call TRBD1 (6 bases). The V end was cut by 0 bases, the J end by 0 bases, with 15 bases between. The CDR3 has 17 amino acids. The germline CDR1 and CDR2 sequences are SGHTA and FQGNSA. The CDR3 loop reads CASSLALGGLGSYEQYF. For the CDR3, the DNA is TGTGCCAGCAGCTTAGCGCTAGGGGGTTTGGGCTCCTACGAGCAGTACTTC.

This clonotype has just a few counts. The V gene is TRBV20-1, the J gene TRBJ2-1; D is unresolved. In germline, CDR1 is DFQATT, CDR2 SNEGSKA (reference sequence). CDR3 length equals 15 residues. V was clipped by 3 bases and J by 0 bases, with 12 bases between them. CDR3 loop: CSARDPRSSYNEQFF. The DNA for the CDR3 is TGCAGTGCTAGGGACCCCCGGAGCTCCTACAATGAGCAGTTCTTC.

For this clonotype: This may come from a read error, since a much larger clone is one base off. The chain combines TRBV4-2 with TRBJ2-1; D ambiguous. From germline, CDR1 is LGHNA and CDR2 YNFKEQ. The CDR3 length is 14 residues. CDR3 bases: TGTACCAGCAGCCAAGGCGGTAGTGTCAATGAGCAGTTCTTC. Amino acid sequence: CTSSQGGSVNEQFF.